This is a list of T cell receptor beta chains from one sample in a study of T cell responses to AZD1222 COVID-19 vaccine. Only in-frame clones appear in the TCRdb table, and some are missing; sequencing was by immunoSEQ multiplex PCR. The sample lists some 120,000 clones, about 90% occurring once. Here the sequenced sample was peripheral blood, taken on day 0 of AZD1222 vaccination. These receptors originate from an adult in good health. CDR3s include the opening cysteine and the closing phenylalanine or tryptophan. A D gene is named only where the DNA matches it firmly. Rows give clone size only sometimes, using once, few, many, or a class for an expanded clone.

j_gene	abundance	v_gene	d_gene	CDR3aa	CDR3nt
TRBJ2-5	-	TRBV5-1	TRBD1	CASSLGTGLETQYF	TGCGCCAGCAGCTTGGGGACAGGGTTAGAGACCCAGTACTTC
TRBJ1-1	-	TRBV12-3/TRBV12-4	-	CASSITTEAFF	TGTGCCAGCAGTATTACGACTGAAGCTTTCTTT
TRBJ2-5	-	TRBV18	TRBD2	CASSPGGKETQYF	TGTGCCAGCTCACCGGGGGGGAAGGAGACCCAGTACTTC
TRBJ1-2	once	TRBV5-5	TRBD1	CASSKGQGNYGYTF	TGTGCCAGCAGCAAAGGACAGGGGAACTATGGCTACACCTTC
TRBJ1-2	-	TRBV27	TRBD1	CASRTGERNYGYTF	TGTGCCAGCAGAACAGGGGAGAGAAACTATGGCTACACCTTC
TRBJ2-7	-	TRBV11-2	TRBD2	CASSRGASGGYEQYF	TGTGCCAGCAGCCGAGGCGCTAGCGGGGGCTACGAGCAGTACTTC
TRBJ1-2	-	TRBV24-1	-	CATQAAAGFRGYTF	TGTGCCACCCAGGCGGCAGCAGGTTTTCGGGGCTACACCTTC
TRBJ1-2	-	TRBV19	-	CASSLDSYGYTF	TGTGCCAGTAGCCTGGACAGCTATGGCTACACCTTC
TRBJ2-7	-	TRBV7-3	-	CASSFGPPGEQYF	TGTGCCAGCAGCTTTGGCCCGCCGGGTGAGCAGTACTTC
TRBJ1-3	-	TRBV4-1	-	CASSQVVSGNTIYF	TGCGCCAGCAGCCAGGTCGTCTCTGGAAACACCATATATTTT
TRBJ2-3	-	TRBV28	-	CASSSGGDTQYF	TGTGCCAGCAGTTCGGGTGGCGATACGCAGTATTTT
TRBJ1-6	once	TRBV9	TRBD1	CASSGGGSGSPLHF	TGTGCCAGCAGCGGAGGGGGCAGTGGTTCACCCCTCCACTTT
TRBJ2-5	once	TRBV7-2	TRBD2	CASSLRRGGAVQETQYF	TGTGCCAGCAGCTTAAGACGCGGGGGGGCCGTCCAAGAGACCCAGTACTTC
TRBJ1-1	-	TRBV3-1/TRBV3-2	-	CASSQESHLGAEAFF	TGTGCCAGCAGCCAAGAGTCACATTTAGGCGCTGAAGCTTTCTTT